The clone carrying this T cell receptor (beta chain) was counted only a few times. The sample belongs to a study of blood T cell repertoires in COVID-19. CDR3 size: 15 residues. Trimming took 7 bases from V and 2 from J, leaving 15 bases between them. The germline CDR1 and CDR2 sequences are MNHEY and SVGAGI. Per the study methods: Reference gene primer amplification yielded estimated nucleated cell counts. Only in-frame clones appear in the TCRdb table, and some are missing; sequencing was by immunoSEQ multiplex PCR. V and J calls and clone size are copied from that table; D and trimming were computed from the DNA. The table records about 250,000 clones, nearly 90% of them present only once.

The chain uses TRBV6-5 and TRBJ1-5; TRBD1 is a possible D gene (5 bases). The sample taken for sequencing was peripheral blood. The receptor was isolated from a man between 18 and 35 years old with active or convalescent COVID-19. The CDR3 coding sequence is TGTGCCAGCACGCGGGGGGGTCTCGGCAATCAGCCCCAGCATTTT. It encodes CASTRGGLGNQPQHF.